This entry lists 30 T cell receptor beta chains sequenced from one sample in a study of beta chain features in type 1 diabetes. Since all of the isolated RNA was reverse transcribed, expressed TCRB transcripts were what got sequenced. The method was immunoSEQ multiplex PCR; TCRdb's version includes in-frame clones alone and lacks a portion of them. The profile shows 150,000 or so clones, 9.2% of them singletons. The sample taken for sequencing was central memory CD4+ T cells from blood. These receptors originate from a young man in good health.

This clone has only a few counts. The rearrangement links TRBV10-3 to TRBJ2-5; 13 nucleotides align to TRBD2. Germline CDR1 and CDR2: ENHRY and SYGVKD. The CDR3 runs 15 residues. Trimming removed 6 bases from V and 4 bases from J; junction bases left unmatched: 5. The CDR3 is CAIRAGLAGLETQYF. For the CDR3, the DNA is TGTGCCATCAGAGCGGGACTAGCGGGGTTAGAGACCCAGTACTTC.

The CDR3 nucleotides read TGCGCCAGCAGCCATCCTAACGGGGTTTCTGGCTACACCTTC. Protein product: CASSHPNGVSGYTF. This rearrangement joins TRBV4-3 to TRBJ1-2; D is unresolved. The CDR3 is 14 residues long. In germline, CDR1 is LGHNA, CDR2 YSLEER. Trimming pared 3 bases from V and 7 bases from J, leaving 15 bases between.

DNA of the CDR3: TGTGCCAGCAGCTTAGGCGGGGGTTACACCGGGGAGCTGTTTTTT. Encoded protein: CASSLGGGYTGELFF. The chain uses TRBV7-8 and TRBJ2-2; 7 bases are shared with TRBD2. The CDR3 loop spans 15 amino acids. Trimming took 1 base from V and 3 from J; bases not matched to a gene: 2. CDR1 and CDR2 (germline): SGHVS, FQNEAQ.

The chain is built from TRBV7-9 and TRBJ1-5; the match to TRBD1 covers 7 bases. Germline values: CDR1 SEHNR, CDR2 FQNEAQ (reference sequence). The trim removed 2 bases at V and 2 bases at J, leaving 3 bases unmatched. The CDR3 totals 15 residues. The chain's CDR3 is CASSLRQGGNQPQHF. The CDR3 DNA reads TGTGCCAGCAGCTTACGCCAGGGGGGCAATCAGCCCCAGCATTTT.

This clone is labeled as medium-sized. V gene TRBV29-1 combines with J gene TRBJ1-6; TRBD1 might be the D (6 bases). Deletions cut 4 bases from V and 7 bases from J, with 14 bases between. This CDR3 comprises 14 residues. Germline V gives CDR1 SQVTM, CDR2 ANQGSEA. The CDR3 here is CSVALQGINSPLHF. In DNA, the CDR3 is TGCAGCGTTGCCCTACAGGGTATCAATTCACCCCTCCACTTT.

This clone was picked up a small number of times. The gene calls are TRBV4-1 and TRBJ2-3, with D hard to call. Germline CDR1 is MGHRA and CDR2 is YSYEKL. V was trimmed by 2 bases and J by 0 bases, leaving 12 bases between them. CDR3 length: 16 residues. CDR3 in amino acids: CASSQISLFSTDTQYF. CDR3 DNA sequence: TGCGCCAGCAGCCAAATCTCCCTTTTTAGCACAGATACGCAGTATTTT.

This clone came up a few times. The chain carries TRBV4-2 and TRBJ2-7, with 12 bases lining up with TRBD1. Germline values: CDR1 LGHNA, CDR2 YNFKEQ. The CDR3 runs 15 residues. V was pared by 4 bases and J by 6 bases, with 7 bases of the junction left unmatched. In nucleotides, the CDR3 is TGTGCCAGCAGCCCGCCCCCGGGACAGGGGGCCGAGCAGTACTTC. Amino acid sequence: CASSPPPGQGAEQYF.

The chain recombines TRBV18 with TRBJ1-1; D possibly corresponds to TRBD1 (5 bases). Germline loops: CDR1 KGHSH, CDR2 LQKENI. Trimming cost V 5 bases and J 4 bases, with 14 bases left between them. The CDR3 covers 14 residues. In nucleotides, the CDR3 is TGTGCCAGCTCAGTCCCTGGACATACCACTGAAGCTTTCTTT. Translation gives CASSVPGHTTEAFF.

A word on this clone: A read error is possible here, since a much larger clone lies one base away. Additional DNA sequences in this sample encode the identical CDR3. This sequence joins TRBV9 and TRBJ2-5, with TRBD2 matching 10 bases. The J segment lost 4 bases and the V segment lost 0 bases, leaving 0 bases of the junction unmatched. Per germline, CDR1 SGDLS and CDR2 YYNGEE. The CDR3 has 14 residues. CDR3 nucleotide sequence: TGTGCCAGCAGCGTAGCTAGCGGGGGAGAGACCCAGTACTTC. It yields the protein CASSVASGGETQYF.

This clone was detected many times. V and J are TRBV7-9 and TRBJ2-1; the match to TRBD1 covers 9 bases. Germline V gene sequence: CDR1 SEHNR, CDR2 FQNEAQ (reference sequence). V was clipped by 5 bases and J by 6 bases; unmatched bases: 8. This CDR3 spans 15 amino acids. In DNA, the CDR3 is TGTGCCAGCAGCCCATGGGACAGGGCGGTCAATGAGCAGTTCTTC. It is translated as CASSPWDRAVNEQFF.

This chain links TRBV2 with TRBJ2-7; D is unclear. This CDR3 is 12 amino acids long. The germline V gene has CDR1 SNHLY and CDR2 FYNNEI. Trimming removed 4 bases at V and 3 bases at J, with 7 bases between. The CDR3 DNA sequence: TGTGCCAGCAGTGGACAATACTACGAGCAGTACTTC. It codes for CASSGQYYEQYF. The full variable domain, its missing parts supplied by reference TRBV2 and TRBJ2-7, is EPEVTQTPSHQVTQMGQEVILRCVPISNHLYFYWYRQILGQKVEFLVSFYNNEISEKSEIFDDQFSVERPDGSNFTLKIRSTKLEDSAMYFCASSGQYYEQYFGPGTRLTVT.

V is TRBV4-1 and J is TRBJ1-2; the D is unclear. The CDR3 totals 16 residues. CDR1 and CDR2 (germline): MGHRA, YSYEKL. Trimming removed 0 bases at V and 0 bases at J, with 11 bases between. The chain's CDR3 is CASSQEPLTANYGYTF. The CDR3, as DNA: TGCGCCAGCAGCCAAGAACCCCTTACAGCTAACTATGGCTACACCTTC.

V gene TRBV30 combines with J gene TRBJ1-5; D is possibly TRBD1 (5 bases). Trimming cost V 2 bases and J 2 bases, with 7 bases left between them. Germline V lookup: CDR1 GTSNPN, CDR2 SVGIG (reference sequence). The CDR3 is made up of 13 amino acids. The CDR3 is CAWSQQGNQPQHF. The CDR3 nucleotides are TGTGCCTGGAGTCAACAGGGCAATCAGCCCCAGCATTTT.

The chain couples TRBV6-5 to TRBJ1-2; D gene ambiguous. The CDR3 has 14 amino acids. The germline CDR1 and CDR2 sequences are MNHEY and SVGAGI. The ends were cut back, 4 bases at V and 2 bases at J, with 11 bases in the middle. CDR3 loop: CASSSVPLNYGYTF. The CDR3 nucleotides read TGTGCCAGCAGTTCGGTACCCTTAAACTATGGCTACACCTTC.

This clone was counted between two and nine times. The CDR3 bases are TGTGCCAGCACCTACGTGCCAGGGCAAAGTGGAGAGACCCAGTACTTC. Its protein is CASTYVPGQSGETQYF. The chain couples TRBV2 to TRBJ2-5; TRBD1 is a possible D gene (5 bases). Germline CDR1 reads SNHLY; CDR2 reads FYNNEI. Trimming pared 7 bases from V and 4 bases from J, leaving 22 bases between. This CDR3 has 16 residues.

This clone was counted ten times or more. This chain links TRBV4-3 with TRBJ1-2, with a weak D call TRBD1 (5 bases). The CDR3 consists of 14 residues. V was clipped by 4 bases and J by 6 bases, with 15 bases between them. Germline CDR1 reads LGHNA; CDR2 reads YSLEER. CDR3: CASSPSQGSDGYTF. CDR3 bases: TGCGCCAGCAGCCCATCCCAGGGATCGGATGGCTACACCTTC.

This rearrangement joins TRBV19 to TRBJ2-2; 9 nucleotides match TRBD2. This CDR3 has 16 residues. In germline, CDR1 is LNHDA, CDR2 SQIVND (reference sequence). V trimming: 4 bases; J trimming: 4 bases; junction bases outside the gene matches: 7. CDR3 residues: CASSKRGAGGTGELFF. The CDR3, as DNA: TGTGCCAGTAGTAAGCGGGGGGCCGGGGGCACCGGGGAGCTGTTTTTT.

The V gene is TRBV25-1, the J gene TRBJ2-3, with 7 bases lining up with TRBD2. CDR1 MGHDK and CDR2 SYGVNS come from the germline V gene. CDR3 length: 13 residues. V trimming: 4 bases; J trimming: 5 bases; junction bases outside the gene matches: 3. DNA for the CDR3: TGTGCCAGCAGTGTCCAGCGGGGAGATACGCAGTATTTT. Translated, it gives CASSVQRGDTQYF.

This clone was observed a handful of times. The chain recombines TRBV30 with TRBJ2-1; 7 nucleotides align to TRBD1. The V gene's germline CDR1 is GTSNPN and CDR2 SVGIG (reference sequence). The CDR3 runs 13 residues. With V trimmed by 5 bases and J by 5 bases, 6 bases remained unmatched. DNA for the CDR3: TGTGCCTGGTGGACAGGATTTGACAATGAGCAGTTCTTC. Translated: CAWWTGFDNEQFF.

There are a few counts of this clone. The chain recombines TRBV18 with TRBJ2-3, with unresolved D. The CDR3 has 16 residues. CDR1 and CDR2 from the germline V gene are KGHSH and LQKENI. Trimming cost V 2 bases and J 0 bases, with 12 bases left between them. The CDR3 DNA reads TGTGCCAGCTCACCATTAGAGGTAGCTAGCACAGATACGCAGTATTTT. Translated: CASSPLEVASTDTQYF.

This chain joins TRBV5-1 and TRBJ2-3; TRBD1 matches 9 bases. J gave up 0 bases and V 5 bases, and 10 bases lay outside the gene matches. Germline CDR1 is SGHRS and CDR2 is YFSETQ. The CDR3 has 17 residues. The CDR3, as DNA: TGCGCCAGCAGGAGGGACACCGGGACAGGGAGCACAGATACGCAGTATTTT. Translating it yields CASRRDTGTGSTDTQYF.

A few counts support this clone. V is TRBV21-1 and J is TRBJ1-5; the DNA was not used to check the table's D call, TRBD1. TRBV21-1 is shown as a pseudogene. This CDR3 is built from 15 residues. CDR3 DNA sequence: TGTGCCAGCACCATTTTTATCGACAGGAATCAGCCCCAGCATTTT. It codes for CASTIFIDRNQPQHF.

This clone was counted a few times. The chain couples TRBV4-3 to TRBJ1-4; maybe TRBD1 (6 bases). The germline gives CDR1 LGHNA, CDR2 YSLEER. With 0 bases removed from V and 8 bases from J, the gap between germline ends came to 16 bases. CDR3 length: 16 residues. This CDR3 is CASSQDRPGVREKLFF. Written as DNA, the CDR3 is TGCGCCAGCAGCCAAGATAGGCCAGGGGTTCGCGAAAAACTGTTTTTT.

This clone has only a few counts. The rearrangement joins TRBV30 to TRBJ2-6; 11 bases line up with TRBD2. CDR1 and CDR2 from the germline V gene are GTSNPN and SVGIG (reference sequence). The V and J ends lost 4 bases and 0 bases, in that order; junction bases with no gene match: 2. The CDR3 has 16 amino acids. CDR3 in amino acids: CAWTSGGTSGANVLTF. DNA for the CDR3: TGTGCCTGGACTAGCGGGGGGACCTCTGGGGCCAACGTCCTGACTTTC.

J is TRBJ2-1 and V is TRBV4-2; 8 bases fit TRBD2. The CDR3 contains 15 residues. V dropped 4 bases and J dropped 8; count of bases not matched to a gene: 10. From germline, CDR1 is LGHNA and CDR2 YNFKEQ. The CDR3 sequence is CASSPGLAGDHEQFF. The CDR3 coding sequence is TGTGCCAGCAGCCCCGGACTAGCTGGGGACCATGAGCAGTTCTTC.

This clone was picked up a small number of times. The rearrangement uses TRBV11-2 and TRBJ2-3; possible D gene TRBD2, 6 bases. This CDR3 has 15 residues. Germline V gene sequence: CDR1 SGHAT, CDR2 FQNNGV. The V end was cut by 7 bases, the J end by 1 base, with 15 bases between. As DNA, the CDR3 is TGTGCCAGCAACCCCCGTGCGGGGCGCACAGATACGCAGTATTTT. Translation gives CASNPRAGRTDTQYF.

CDR3 sequence reads: CAWGTSGGSYQETQYF. DNA of the CDR3: TGTGCCTGGGGGACTAGCGGGGGGTCGTACCAAGAGACCCAGTACTTC. The J gene is TRBJ2-5, the V gene TRBV30; 15 bases fit TRBD2. The J segment lost 0 bases and the V segment lost 5 bases, leaving 4 bases of the junction unmatched. The CDR3 covers 16 residues. Germline assignment: CDR1 GTSNPN and CDR2 SVGIG (reference sequence).

The rearrangement joins TRBV9 to TRBJ2-4, with TRBD1 matching over 9 bases. The J segment lost 6 bases and the V segment lost 0 bases, leaving 7 bases of the junction unmatched. CDR3 length: 16 amino acids. Germline V gene sequence: CDR1 SGDLS, CDR2 YYNGEE. Written as DNA, the CDR3 is TGTGCCAGCAGCGTAGCCCCAACACAGGGGGCAAACATTCAGTACTTC. Translated: CASSVAPTQGANIQYF.

The chain couples TRBV7-9 to TRBJ2-5; 8 nucleotides agree with TRBD2. The CDR3 covers 14 residues. The germline V gene encodes CDR1 SEHNR and CDR2 FQNEAQ (reference sequence). V shed 2 bases, J shed 3 bases, and the junction held 2 bases outside the gene matches. This CDR3 is CASSLRRGEETQYF. CDR3 sequence (DNA): TGTGCCAGCAGCTTACGGCGGGGGGAAGAGACCCAGTACTTC.

The V and J genes are TRBV5-5 and TRBJ1-4, with 12 bases that match TRBD1. The CDR3 spans 17 residues. Unmatched junction bases numbered 11, after V lost 4 bases and J lost 7 bases. Germline CDR1 is SGHKS and CDR2 is YYEKEE (reference sequence). The CDR3 DNA reads as TGTGCCAGCAGCACACGTCCCGGGACAGGGGGCGGTGAAAAACTGTTTTTT. Its translation is CASSTRPGTGGGEKLFF.